The 2 T cell receptor beta chains presented below share a single source sample, sequenced in a study of CD8 T cells in ankylosing spondylitis. Using its own MiXCR run on the 5' RACE reads, TCRdb lists one record per CDR3 protein. The profile covers 200,000 or so distinct CDR3 sequences, with 13% appearing a single time and around 10% taken by the ten largest. Source material: blood, either unsorted or a sorted T cell fraction (not recorded which). The receptors derive from a female donor with ankylosing spondylitis or in good health (not recorded which).

Concerning this clonotype itself: This may be a read error: a much more frequent sequence differs by one nucleotide. This chain connects TRBV7-9 to TRBJ2-1; D is unclear. The CDR3 contains 12 residues. Germline V CDR1 and CDR2: SEHNR, FQNEAQ (reference sequence). The CDR3 DNA is TGTGCCTGCAGCTTAGTGATTGTGGGGCAGTTCTTC. It yields the protein CACSLVIVGQFF.

The chain carries TRBV12-3 or TRBV12-4 and TRBJ2-1; the D is unclear. The V gene lost 1 base and the J gene lost 10 bases, with 11 bases spanning the gap. The CDR3 has 13 amino acids. The chain's CDR3 is CASSLGANFEQFF. In nucleotides, the CDR3 is TGTGCCAGCAGTTTAGGCGCGAACTTCGAGCAGTTCTTC.